The present T cell receptor (beta chain) was sequenced within a study of response to subunit inactivated influenza vaccine (dated by TCRdb to about 2018). Regarding the study in general: The study used deep quantitative T cell receptor repertoire profiling to track responses to a trivalent subunit inactivated influenza vaccine. What the study reported, not specific to this receptor: According to the authors, only a limited number of new T cells may be recruited by each seasonal influenza vaccination.

The germline V end is reduced by 1 base and the J end by 5 bases; junction bases left unmatched: 3. The CDR3 holds 14 amino acids from the cysteine to the phenylalanine. The entry retains the CDR3 DNA only, 42 bases that are in frame from base 1. CDR1 and CDR2, looked up from the germline V gene (reference sequence), are DFQATT and SNEGSKA. Libraries were constructed by RT-PCR. Sequencing used an Illumina HiSeq 2500. TCRdb reran the public reads through fastp at Q25 and MiXCR, keeping productive beta chains. CDR3 protein sequences are deduplicated, and each keeps its most common genes and DNA. Within this sample are 150,000 to 200,000 distinct CDR3 sequences, with 12% of them counted one time only. Jointly, the top ten make up around 28% of the sample. This clonotype was counted a few times. Its specific antigen is unknown. Within one base of it there is no much larger clone, and no base qualities were kept.

These data are also associated with another study on T cells expressing NK-cell markers. Per the second study: TCR beta cDNA libraries were made by 5'RACE template switching that added a universal primer site and unique molecular identifiers. In sorted CD3+CD56+NKG2C+, CD3+CD56+NKG2C- and CD3+CD56-NKG2C+ T-cell subsets from eight or nine donors, TCR beta-chain repertoires were profiled. Among the eight sequenced donors, seven were HCMV-seropositive and one was HCMV-seronegative. To restrict sorting to alphabetaTCR-expressing T cells, an anti-gammadeltaTCR antibody was added in several experiments. In over five donors, the dominant CD3+CD56+NKG2C+ clonotypes were among the top 10 CD8+ clonotypes and accounted for roughly 1.0-7.5% of CD8+ T cells. Those dominant clonotypes were again the most abundant among CD3+CD56-NKG2C+ cells in a handful of donors, at about 25-60.1%. Whether the expanded NKG2C-expressing T cell clones were specific for HCMV antigens remained unclear. The eight sequenced donors were randomly selected healthy volunteers, three men and five women. HCMV-specific IgG was detected in serum with a commercial ELISA kit to determine HCMV serostatus. Ficoll density gradient centrifugation was used to isolate peripheral blood mononuclear cells from blood. Magnetic immunoseparation with Miltenyi isolation kits was used to isolate CD4+ and CD8+ T cells from PBMC. cDNA synthesis was primed from the TCR beta constant segment, followed by two successive PCR amplification steps. Libraries were sequenced as 2 x 150 bp reads on Illumina HiSeq 2000/2500, MiSeq or NextSeq. Reads were demultiplexed and grouped by UMI with MIGEC, and clonotypes were assembled and quantified with MiTCR. To exclude erroneous sequences, any TCR cDNA sequence not supported by at least two reads was discarded. Downstream repertoire analysis used the tcR package, and clonotypes were matched across fractions by CDR3 nucleotide sequence plus V segment. VDJmatch was used to annotate antigen specificity against VDJdb, with one amino acid substitution allowed in CDR3.

This TCR was sampled from a man in his fifties who received an inactivated influenza vaccine. Donor details come from another sample of the same person, matched by shared clones. The source material was CD8+ T cells sorted from PBMCs, sampled 12 days after vaccination. The receptor chain draws on TRBV20-1 and TRBJ2-2; TRBD2 fits 8 bases in the junction. The nucleotides read TGCAGTGCTAGAGTACGGGAGGGGACCGGGGAGCTGTTTTTT. This is translated as CSARVREGTGELFF.